This TCR beta chain emerged from a study of cytomegalovirus exposure and HLA in healthy donors. PCR amplification relied on 60 Vbeta primers (plus 13 Jbeta primers). Data came from immunoSEQ multiplex PCR; TCRdb stores just in-frame clones and leaves some out. The sample holds tens of thousands of clones, 55% to 75% seen once. Germline CDR1 reads SQVTM; CDR2 reads ANQGSEA. The length of the CDR3 is 14 residues. Losses at the gene ends were 3 bases for V and 2 bases for J; bases not matched to a gene: 4. The sequence was collected from a woman aged 30 to 39 in good health and CMV-seronegative. The J gene is TRBJ2-3, the V gene TRBV29-1; 8 nucleotides match TRBD1. The sequenced material came from PBMCs. Written as DNA, the CDR3 is TGCAGCGTTGAGGCGACAGGGGTCACAGATACGCAGTATTTT. Translation gives CSVEATGVTDTQYF.